This T cell receptor (beta chain) was observed in a study of T cell responses to AZD1222 COVID-19 vaccine. Germline CDR1 ENHRY, CDR2 SYGVKD. The CDR3 runs to 13 residues. Trimming removed 4 bases from V and 6 bases from J, with 10 bases in between. Generated by immunoSEQ multiplex PCR, the TCRdb table keeps only in-frame clones and is missing some. The sample contains 110,000 to 150,000 clones, 80% to 95% of which appear only once. This clone was seen only once. The chain combines TRBV10-3 with TRBJ1-5; a weak D match, TRBD1 (6 bases). The clonotype was recovered from an adult in good health. Sequencing was performed on peripheral blood, taken on day 0 of AZD1222 vaccination. CDR3 coding DNA: TGTGCCATCAGTGCTCAGGGGCGTCAGCCCCAGCATTTT. Translated: CAISAQGRQPQHF.